Given below is one T cell receptor beta chain in context. Each donor gave ten milliliters of peripheral blood. For the second PCR, which ran for about 7 to 11 cycles, a sample-barcoded 5' primer and a J-beta primer mix were used. A template-switch adaptor with 12 random nucleotides tagged each cDNA molecule. From each sample, at least 3 million paired-end reads containing CDR3 were obtained. TCRdb reprocessed the 5' RACE reads via MiXCR and lists one record per CDR3 protein. The table lists about 600,000 distinct CDR3 sequences, 40% to 55% of them singletons. The sample belongs to a study of blood T cells in healthy people across ages. As for the study in general: When template switching was applied, about one barcoded beta molecule was captured per two T cells.

Germline assignment: CDR1 DFQATT and CDR2 SNEGSKA (reference sequence). The V and J ends lost 6 bases and 7 bases, in that order; junction bases with no gene match: 10. This CDR3 is built from 14 residues. This chain links TRBV20-1 with TRBJ2-1; 9 positions agree with TRBD2. The clonotype was recovered from a man of 80 years or more in good health. The sample consisted of blood. The CDR3 DNA follows: TGCAGTGCGGAGACGAGCGGGAGGTCGAATGAGCAGTTCTTC. Amino acids: CSAETSGRSNEQFF.